The next 9 T cell receptor beta chains were all read from a single sample in a study of CD8 T cells in ankylosing spondylitis. TCRdb fed the 5' RACE reads into MiXCR, producing one record per CDR3 protein. This table holds hundreds of thousands of distinct CDR3 sequences, roughly 26% found once. The sequenced sample consisted of blood, either unsorted or a sorted T cell fraction (not recorded which). The source is a male donor with ankylosing spondylitis or in good health (not recorded which).

This clonotype was observed at least ten times. The rearrangement joins TRBV20-1 to TRBJ2-1; 12 positions match TRBD2. The CDR3 spans 14 residues. Germline assignment: CDR1 DFQATT and CDR2 SNEGSKA (reference sequence). J lost 8 bases, V lost 6 bases, and 8 bases had no gene match. The CDR3 reads CSAETSGSGYEQFF. Written as DNA, the CDR3 is TGCAGTGCGGAGACTAGCGGGAGCGGCTATGAGCAGTTCTTC.

The table lists this clonotype with many counts. The genes are TRBV7-6 and TRBJ2-1, with TRBD2 matching over 14 bases. Germline CDR1 and CDR2: SGHVS and FNYEAQ. V shed 5 bases and J 8 bases; nucleotides not matched to a gene: 11. The length of the CDR3 is 17 residues. The CDR3 protein is CASSDRLAGGPGDEQFF. CDR3 bases: TGTGCCAGCAGCGACCGACTAGCGGGAGGGCCGGGGGATGAGCAGTTCTTC.

This clonotype has just a few counts. The chain uses TRBV5-1 and TRBJ2-7; no definite D call. The germline gives CDR1 SGHRS, CDR2 YFSETQ. The CDR3 totals 13 residues. V was clipped by 2 bases and J by 0 bases, with 6 bases between them. Written as DNA, the CDR3 is TGCGCCAGCAGCTTTCAGGTCTCCTACGAGCAGTACTTC. Its protein product is CASSFQVSYEQYF.

V gene TRBV12-3 or TRBV12-4 combines with J gene TRBJ1-2; D perhaps matches TRBD1 (6 bases). The CDR3 contains 14 residues. Trimming pared 3 bases from V and 2 bases from J, leaving 10 bases between. Here the CDR3 DNA reads TGTGCCAGCAGTTTGGGGGCACCGAACTATGGCTACACCTTC. Encoded protein: CASSLGAPNYGYTF.

The genes are TRBV4-3 and TRBJ2-3, with TRBD2 identical over 13 bases. This CDR3 is 18 amino acids long. V lost 0 bases, J lost 2 bases, and 5 bases stayed unmatched. Germline V gene lookup returns CDR1 LGHNA and CDR2 YSLEER. CDR3 sequence: CASSQDQLAGGNTDTQYF. The CDR3 region has the DNA TGCGCCAGCAGCCAAGATCAACTAGCGGGAGGGAACACAGATACGCAGTATTTT.

At least ten counts were recorded for this clonotype. The rearrangement uses TRBV12-3 or TRBV12-4 and TRBJ1-5, with no clear D. CDR3 length equals 13 residues. V lost 6 bases and J 3 bases, leaving 9 bases between the germline ends. The CDR3 spells CASSFSANQPQHF. The CDR3 DNA follows: TGTGCCAGCAGCTTCTCGGCCAATCAGCCCCAGCATTTT.

This clonotype was counted ten times or more. The chain uses TRBV9 and TRBJ2-3; D might be TRBD2 (6 bases). V gave up 4 bases and J gave up 9 bases, with 21 bases separating them. Germline V CDR1 and CDR2: SGDLS, YYNGEE. The CDR3 has 15 amino acids. The CDR3 loop reads CASSRDVSGPETQYF. CDR3 in DNA: TGTGCCAGCAGCCGGGATGTTAGCGGCCCCGAGACGCAGTATTTT.

At least ten counts were recorded for this clonotype. This chain joins TRBV12-3 or TRBV12-4 and TRBJ2-7; TRBD1 or TRBD2 may be the D gene (5 bases each). The V end was cut by 6 bases, the J end by 3 bases, with 15 bases between. This CDR3 has 14 residues. CDR3 DNA: TGTGCCAGCAGCCAAGGGACCCAGAGCTACGAGCAGTACTTC. Protein sequence: CASSQGTQSYEQYF.

The chain has TRBV29-1 and TRBJ1-3; TRBD1 matches at 7 bases. With V trimmed by 6 bases and J by 0 bases, 5 bases remained unmatched. This CDR3 is 14 amino acids long. Germline V gene data show CDR1 as SQVTM and CDR2 as ANQGSEA. DNA for the CDR3: TGCAGCGTCACCGGGACAGTCTCTGGAAACACCATATATTTT. Translating gives CSVTGTVSGNTIYF.